This T cell receptor beta chain was sequenced for a study of post-analysis software for immune sequencing data. Across the study: Included among the disease courses, which were recorded for the cohort, were relapsing-remitting, secondary progressive and progressive-relapsing multiple sclerosis.

As regards this clonotype: Its matching antigen is unknown.

Unique molecular identifiers had been added to the TCR beta cDNA libraries. Roughly 500,000 cDNA molecules were obtained per 1 to 10 million input T cells. TCRdb reanalysed the PCR reads using MiXCR and keeps one entry per CDR3 protein. The data contain about 620,000 distinct CDR3 sequences, roughly 46% of them singletons. Study conclusions and caveats: The study found significantly lower normalized Chao1 diversity in multiple sclerosis patients than in controls. Compared with controls, patients had more of about 5 TRBV segments, including TRBV5-6, TRBV5-1 and TRBV20-1. Analysis by F measure revealed that same-batch samples clustered strongly together.

The V and J ends lost 6 bases and 0 bases respectively, with 17 bases between them. Germline CDR1 is DFQATT and CDR2 is SNEGSKA (reference sequence). CDR3 size: 15 residues. The sequenced material came from blood. The rearrangement links TRBV20-1 to TRBJ1-2; TRBD1 might be the D (5 bases). The TCR originated in a girl aged 10-17 years with multiple sclerosis. CDR3 in amino acids: CSALGLLGPNYGYTF. The CDR3 DNA reads as TGCAGTGCCCTGGGACTTCTAGGTCCTAACTATGGCTACACCTTC.